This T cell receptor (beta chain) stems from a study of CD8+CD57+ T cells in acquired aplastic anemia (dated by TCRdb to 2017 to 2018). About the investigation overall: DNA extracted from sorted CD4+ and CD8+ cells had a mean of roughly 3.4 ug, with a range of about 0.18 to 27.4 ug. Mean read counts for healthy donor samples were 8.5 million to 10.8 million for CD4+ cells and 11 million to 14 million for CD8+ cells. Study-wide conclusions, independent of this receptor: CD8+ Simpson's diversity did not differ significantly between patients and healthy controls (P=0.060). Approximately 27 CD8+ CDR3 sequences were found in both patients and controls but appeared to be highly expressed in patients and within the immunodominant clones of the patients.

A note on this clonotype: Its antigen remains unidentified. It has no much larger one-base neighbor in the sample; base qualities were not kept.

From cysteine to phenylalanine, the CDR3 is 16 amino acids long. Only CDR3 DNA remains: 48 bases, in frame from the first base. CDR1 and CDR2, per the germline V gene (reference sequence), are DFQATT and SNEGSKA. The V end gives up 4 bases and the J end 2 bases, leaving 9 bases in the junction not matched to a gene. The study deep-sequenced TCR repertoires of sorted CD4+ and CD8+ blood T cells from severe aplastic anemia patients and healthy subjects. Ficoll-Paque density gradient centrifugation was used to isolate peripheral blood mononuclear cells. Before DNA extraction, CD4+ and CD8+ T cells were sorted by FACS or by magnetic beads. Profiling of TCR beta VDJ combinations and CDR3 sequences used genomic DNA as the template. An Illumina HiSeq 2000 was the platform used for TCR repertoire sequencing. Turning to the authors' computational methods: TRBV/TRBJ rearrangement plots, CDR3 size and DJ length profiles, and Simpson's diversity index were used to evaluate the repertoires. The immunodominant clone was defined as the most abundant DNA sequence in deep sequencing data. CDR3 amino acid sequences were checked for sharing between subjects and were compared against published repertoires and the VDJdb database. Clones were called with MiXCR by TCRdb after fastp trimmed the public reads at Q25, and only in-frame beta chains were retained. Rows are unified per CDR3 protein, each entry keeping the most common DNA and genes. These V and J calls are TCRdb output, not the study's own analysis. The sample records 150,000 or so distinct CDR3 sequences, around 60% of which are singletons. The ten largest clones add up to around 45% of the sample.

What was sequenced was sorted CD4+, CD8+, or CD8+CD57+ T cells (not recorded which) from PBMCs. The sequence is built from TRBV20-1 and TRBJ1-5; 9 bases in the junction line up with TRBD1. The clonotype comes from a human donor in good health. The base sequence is TGCAGTGCTAAGGATCCCTGGACAGGGGGCAATCAGCCCCAGCATTTT. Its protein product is CSAKDPWTGGNQPQHF.